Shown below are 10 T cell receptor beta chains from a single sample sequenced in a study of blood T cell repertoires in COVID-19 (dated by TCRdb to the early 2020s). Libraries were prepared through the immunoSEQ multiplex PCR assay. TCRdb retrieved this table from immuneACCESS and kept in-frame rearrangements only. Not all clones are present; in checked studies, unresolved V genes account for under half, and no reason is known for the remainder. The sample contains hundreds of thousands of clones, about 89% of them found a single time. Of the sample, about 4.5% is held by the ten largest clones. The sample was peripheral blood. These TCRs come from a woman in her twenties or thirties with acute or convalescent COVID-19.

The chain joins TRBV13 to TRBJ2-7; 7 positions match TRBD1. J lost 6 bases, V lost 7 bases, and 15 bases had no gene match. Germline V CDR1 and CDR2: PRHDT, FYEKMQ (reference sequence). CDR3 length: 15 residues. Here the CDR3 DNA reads TGTGCCAGCACTAAGAGACAGGGAACATCACCCGAGCAGTACTTC. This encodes CASTKRQGTSPEQYF. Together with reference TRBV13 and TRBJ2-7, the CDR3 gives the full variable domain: AAGVIQSPRHLIKEKRETATLKCYPIPRHDTVYWYQQGPGQDPQFLISFYEKMQSDKGSIPDRFSAQQFSDYHSELNMSSLELGDSALYFCASTKRQGTSPEQYFGPGTRLTVT.

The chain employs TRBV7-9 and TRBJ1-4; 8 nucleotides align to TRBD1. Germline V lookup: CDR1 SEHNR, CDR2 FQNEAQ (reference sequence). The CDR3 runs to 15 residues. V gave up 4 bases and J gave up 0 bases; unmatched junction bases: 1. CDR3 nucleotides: TGTGCCAGCAGCTCGGACAGGGCAACTAATGAAAAACTGTTTTTT. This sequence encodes CASSSDRATNEKLFF.

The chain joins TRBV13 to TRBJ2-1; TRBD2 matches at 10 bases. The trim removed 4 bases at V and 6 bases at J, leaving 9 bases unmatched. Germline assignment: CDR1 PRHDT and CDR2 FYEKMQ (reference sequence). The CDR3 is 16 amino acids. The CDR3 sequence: CASSSKAGGLTNEQFF. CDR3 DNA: TGTGCCAGCAGCTCCAAAGCGGGGGGGTTGACCAATGAGCAGTTCTTC.

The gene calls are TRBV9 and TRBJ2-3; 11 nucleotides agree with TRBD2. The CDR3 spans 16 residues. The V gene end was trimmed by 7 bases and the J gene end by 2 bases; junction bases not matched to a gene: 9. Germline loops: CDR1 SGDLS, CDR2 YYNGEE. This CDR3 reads CASSSSGGTYTDTQYF. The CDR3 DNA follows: TGTGCCAGCTCTTCTAGCGGGGGGACCTACACAGATACGCAGTATTTT.

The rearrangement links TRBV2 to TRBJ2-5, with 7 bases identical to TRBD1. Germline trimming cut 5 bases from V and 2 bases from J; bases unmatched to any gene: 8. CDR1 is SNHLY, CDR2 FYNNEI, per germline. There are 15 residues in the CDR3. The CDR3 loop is CASSLQGLEQETQYF. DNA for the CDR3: TGTGCCAGCAGTCTACAGGGGTTAGAGCAAGAGACCCAGTACTTC. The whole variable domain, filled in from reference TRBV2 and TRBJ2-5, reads EPEVTQTPSHQVTQMGQEVILRCVPISNHLYFYWYRQILGQKVEFLVSFYNNEISEKSEIFDDQFSVERPDGSNFTLKIRSTKLEDSAMYFCASSLQGLEQETQYFGPGTRLLVL.

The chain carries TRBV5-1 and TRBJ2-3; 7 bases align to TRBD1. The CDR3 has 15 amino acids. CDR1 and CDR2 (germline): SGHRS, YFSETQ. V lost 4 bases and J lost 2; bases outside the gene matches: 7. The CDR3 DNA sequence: TGCGCCAGCAGCCGCAACAGGGGAACCACAGATACGCAGTATTTT. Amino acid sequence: CASSRNRGTTDTQYF.

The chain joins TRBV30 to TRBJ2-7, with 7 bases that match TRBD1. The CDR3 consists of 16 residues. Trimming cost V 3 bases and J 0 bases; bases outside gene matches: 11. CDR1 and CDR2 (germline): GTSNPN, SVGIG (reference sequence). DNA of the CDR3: TGTGCCTGGAGCGAACAACCGGGACAGTTCTCCTACGAGCAGTACTTC. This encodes CAWSEQPGQFSYEQYF.

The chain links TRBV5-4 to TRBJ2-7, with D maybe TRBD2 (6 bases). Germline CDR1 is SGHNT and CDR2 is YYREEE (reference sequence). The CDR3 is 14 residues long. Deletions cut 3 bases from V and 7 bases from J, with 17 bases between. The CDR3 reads CASSSLTPRGEQYF. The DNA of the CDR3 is TGTGCCAGCAGCTCCCTAACGCCCCGGGGGGAGCAGTACTTC.

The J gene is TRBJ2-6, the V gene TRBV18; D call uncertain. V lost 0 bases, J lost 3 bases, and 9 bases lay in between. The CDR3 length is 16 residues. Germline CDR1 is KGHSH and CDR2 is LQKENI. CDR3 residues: CASSPPSIVGANVLTF. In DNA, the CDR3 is TGTGCCAGCTCACCACCTTCCATAGTTGGGGCCAACGTCCTGACTTTC.

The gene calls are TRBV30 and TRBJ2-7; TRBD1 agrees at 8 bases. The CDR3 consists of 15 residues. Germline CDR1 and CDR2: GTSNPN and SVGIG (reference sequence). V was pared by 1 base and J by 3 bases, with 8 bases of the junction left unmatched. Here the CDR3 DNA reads TGTGCCTGGAGTGCCGGGACGGACAGGGACTACGAGCAGTACTTC. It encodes CAWSAGTDRDYEQYF.